The rows below give T cell receptor beta chains drawn from one sample of a study of blood T cell repertoires in COVID-19. Here immunoSEQ multiplex PCR was the method, and the copy in TCRdb shows in-frame clones only, minus some. The repertoire includes 100,000 to 150,000 clones, roughly four fifths of them detected once, and 3.5% to 4% sits in the top ten. The specimen sequenced was peripheral blood. These receptors all stem from a woman aged 45-65 years with acute or convalescent COVID-19. Each CDR3 is given with its conserved first and last residue.

v_call	j_call	cdr3_aa
TRBV14	TRBJ2-1	CASSPKLGTSPYNEQFF
TRBV2	TRBJ2-3	CASSGLAGDTDTQYF
TRBV14	TRBJ2-7	CASSSWGSGRIEQYF
TRBV12-3/TRBV12-4	TRBJ1-1	CASRVTGYTEAFF
TRBV19	TRBJ1-6	CASQLIGDRYNSPLHF
TRBV7-7	TRBJ2-1	CASSLGTSGSYNEQFF
TRBV4-1	TRBJ2-1	CASSQDPLRGSGSYNEQFF
TRBV15	TRBJ2-2	CATSTWTQGSGELFF
TRBV7-3	TRBJ2-7	CASSLVGVGAYEQYF
TRBV29-1	TRBJ2-5	CSVGQGGQETQYF
TRBV15	TRBJ1-3	CATSRDAGLTSGNTIYF
TRBV6-2/TRBV6-3	TRBJ2-4	CASSYSKSGGDIAKNIQYF
TRBV3-1/TRBV3-2	TRBJ1-1	CASSQVSGVISKTAFF
TRBV9	TRBJ1-6	CASSPSWTENSPLHF
TRBV3-1/TRBV3-2	TRBJ2-1	CASSQLAGGLSHNEQFF
TRBV19	TRBJ2-2	CASSLQGRSTGELFF
TRBV11-2	TRBJ1-1	CASSLIRGKVHTEAFF
TRBV4-2	TRBJ1-3	CASSNPGPSGNTIYF
TRBV2	TRBJ1-3	CARDRAGNTIYF
TRBV10-3	TRBJ2-1	CAISEGLAGYLPYNEQFF
TRBV5-1	TRBJ1-2	CASSSFSGQGIGYTF
TRBV27	TRBJ2-5	CASSFTSGKTQYF
TRBV11-3	TRBJ2-7	CASSLGTGVSEQYF
TRBV11-2	TRBJ1-1	CASSQGTGSTEAFF
TRBV30	TRBJ2-5	CAWRLAGEETQYF
TRBV11-2	TRBJ2-7	CASSYGQNYEQYF
TRBV4-1	TRBJ1-3	CASSQDHTPNTIYF
TRBV2	TRBJ1-1	CASKSGGAAFF
TRBV27	TRBJ2-1	CASMSLREGMEQFF
TRBV11-2	TRBJ2-1	CASSLAGGYNEQFF
TRBV13	TRBJ2-1	CASTRGRGDNEQFF
TRBV28	TRBJ2-5	CASSSLAGAQETQYF
TRBV28	TRBJ2-7	CASSSPGTSEQYF
TRBV29-1	TRBJ1-5	CSIWTGQGPQHF
TRBV7-8	TRBJ2-3	CASSTSLSGSSTDTQYF